The present TCR beta chain was sequenced within a study of Graves' ophthalmopathy and Graves' hyperthyroidism. This clonotype was detected ten times or more. Its antigen remains unidentified. Findings of the study overall: Its predictions of ophthalmopathy progression gave the model roughly 71% sensitivity and roughly 76% specificity. An approximately 80% specificity and 85% to 90% sensitivity were achieved by a 13-signature model that separated ophthalmopathy from stable hyperthyroidism. Most expanded clonotypes from thyroid (those above 0.001 frequency) were also found in blood.

Investigators amplified TCR beta CDR3 regions from RNA transcripts. RT-PCR in the first round used HTBI primers; a second-round multiplex PCR followed. One entry per CDR3 protein, called by TCRdb with MiXCR from the multiplex PCR reads. The sample yields 500,000 to 700,000 distinct CDR3 sequences, around a fifth seen once. This CDR3 is 15 amino acids long. V trimming: 4 bases; J trimming: 5 bases; junction bases outside the gene matches: 6. Sequencing was done on a sample of peripheral blood. The source is a woman between 18 and 29 years old with stable Graves' hyperthyroidism. Some clones in this sample may be carry-over from other donors' samples. The chain combines TRBV12-3 or TRBV12-4 with TRBJ2-2, with 8 bases aligning to TRBD1. CDR3 coding DNA: TGTGCCAGCAGTTCCGGACAGGGAGCTACCGGGGAGCTGTTTTTT. It codes for CASSSGQGATGELFF.